This passage covers 23 T cell receptor beta chains from one sample sequenced in a study of human T cells and chemical hapten exposure. TCRdb reanalysed the RACE reads using MiXCR and keeps one entry per CDR3 protein. The sample contains tens of thousands of distinct CDR3 sequences, around 7% of which appear only once. The sample's time point: pre-sensitization, week 0. Treatment denoted: therapeutic diphenylcyclopropenone sensitization with weekly scalp DPC. Here the sequenced sample was whole blood, taken in connection with sensitization to the hapten diphenylcyclopropenone (DPC). The receptors originated from a woman younger than 45 with alopecia areata. Some clones in this sample may be carry-over from other donors' samples.

This clonotype appeared many times. The CDR3 region has the DNA TGTGCCAGCAGCGTAGGGGACTCTGGAAACACCATATATTTT. Translating gives CASSVGDSGNTIYF. The rearrangement joins TRBV9 to TRBJ1-3; no clear D. Trimming removed 0 bases from V and 0 bases from J, with 4 bases in between. The CDR3 covers 14 residues. Germline V CDR1 and CDR2: SGDLS, YYNGEE.

The sample holds many counts of this clonotype. This chain uses TRBV29-1 with TRBJ1-1; TRBD1 matches 11 bases. The CDR3 consists of 12 residues. Germline values: CDR1 SQVTM, CDR2 ANQGSEA. V was clipped by 7 bases and J by 7 bases; unmatched bases: 5. CDR3 protein: CSAGQGAGEAFF. The CDR3 DNA follows: TGCAGCGCAGGACAGGGGGCAGGTGAAGCTTTCTTT. Full variable domain (outside the CDR3, taken from reference TRBV29-1 and TRBJ1-1): SAVISQKPSRDICQRGTSLTIQCQVDSQVTMMFWYRQQPGQSLTLIATANQGSEATYESGFVIDKFPISRPNLTFSTLTVSNMSPEDSSIYLCSAGQGAGEAFFGQGTRLTVV.

On this clonotype: This could be a read error, since a much larger clone is one nucleotide away. The chain combines TRBV25-1 with TRBJ1-1; D possibly corresponds to TRBD1 (6 bases). V gave up 5 bases and J gave up 0 bases, with 13 bases separating them. Germline V gene lookup returns CDR1 MGHDK and CDR2 SYGVNS. This CDR3 has 15 amino acids. The CDR3 coding sequence is TGTGCCAGCAGTATGGGGGCAATCATGAACACTGAAGCTTTCTTT. Encoded protein: CASSMGAIMNTEAFF.

This clonotype was seen only a few times. The rearrangement joins TRBV12-3 or TRBV12-4 to TRBJ2-3; maybe TRBD2 (6 bases). There are 16 residues in the CDR3. V shed 3 bases and J shed 1 base, with 14 bases lying between them. In nucleotides, the CDR3 is TGTGCCAGCAGTTTGGATCTGGGCGGGGGCACAGATACGCAGTATTTT. Amino acids: CASSLDLGGGTDTQYF.

The table lists this clonotype with many counts. The chain combines TRBV29-1 with TRBJ2-5; D remains unclear. The CDR3 has 12 residues. Per the germline V gene, CDR1 is SQVTM and CDR2 is ANQGSEA. Trimming took off 2 bases at V and 3 bases at J, with 7 bases between the two ends. The CDR3 DNA reads TGCAGCGTTGAACCCCAGAAAGAGACCCAGTACTTC. Its protein is CSVEPQKETQYF.

The V and J genes are TRBV10-3 and TRBJ2-3, with a tentative D call TRBD2 (6 bases). The ends were cut back, 4 bases at V and 7 bases at J, with 18 bases in the middle. This CDR3 has 15 residues. The V gene's germline CDR1 is ENHRY and CDR2 SYGVKD. Here the CDR3 reads CAISGGGAGVNTQYF. CDR3 sequence (DNA): TGTGCCATCAGTGGTGGGGGAGCGGGCGTGAATACGCAGTATTTT.

About this clonotype itself: A clone one base away is much larger, so this may be a read error. V and J are TRBV6-6 and TRBJ1-6; a possible D gene is TRBD1 (5 bases). The CDR3 has 17 residues. Germline CDR1 reads MNHNY; CDR2 reads SVGAGI (reference sequence). CDR3 DNA: TGTGCCAGCAGTTGGGCAGGGCCAAGCTCCTATAATTCACCCCTCAACTTT. Translated: CASSWAGPSSYNSPLNF.

This clonotype was found many times. The genes are TRBV2 and TRBJ1-2; D remains ambiguous. CDR1 is SNHLY and CDR2 is FYNNEI in the germline V gene. This CDR3 is built from 12 residues. The V gene lost 5 bases and the J gene lost 2 bases, with 6 bases spanning the gap. The CDR3 loop reads CASSSGNYGYTF. CDR3 sequence (DNA): TGTGCCAGCAGTAGTGGAAACTATGGCTACACCTTC. Full variable domain (remainder filled in from reference TRBV2 and TRBJ1-2): EPEVTQTPSHQVTQMGQEVILRCVPISNHLYFYWYRQILGQKVEFLVSFYNNEISEKSEIFDDQFSVERPDGSNFTLKIRSTKLEDSAMYFCASSSGNYGYTFGSGTRLTVV.

As to this clonotype: A single base separates this from a much larger clone, so it may be a read error. This chain uses TRBV30 with TRBJ2-2, with D possibly TRBD1 on 6 matching bases. This CDR3 has 16 amino acids. Germline V gene data show CDR1 as GTSNPN and CDR2 as SVGIG (reference sequence). Here the CDR3 DNA reads TGTGCCCGGAGTGCCCCCGACAGGAGGAACACCGGGGAGCTGTTTTTT. Its translation is CARSAPDRRNTGELFF. Based on the CDR3 plus reference TRBV30 and TRBJ2-2, the full variable domain is SQTIHQWPATLVQPVGSPLSLECTVEGTSNPNLYWYRQAAGRGLQLLFYSVGIGQISSEVPQNLSASRPQDRQFILSSKKLLLSDSGFYLCARSAPDRRNTGELFFGEGSRLTVL.

This clonotype appeared once. A read error may account for a junction end that differs from germline. The chain uses TRBV7-9 and TRBJ2-1; TRBD2 matches 11 bases. The CDR3 extends over 15 amino acids. Looked up from germline, CDR1 is SEHNR and CDR2 is FQNEAQ (reference sequence). CDR3 sequence (DNA): TGTTCCAGCAGCGGACTAGCGGGCTCCTACAATGAGCAGTTCTTC. Residues: CSSSGLAGSYNEQFF.

This clonotype was picked up a small number of times. The chain combines TRBV29-1 with TRBJ1-1; the D is unclear. The V gene lost 6 bases and the J gene lost 3 bases, with 11 bases spanning the gap. The CDR3 covers 12 residues. CDR1 and CDR2 from the germline V gene are SQVTM and ANQGSEA. In DNA, the CDR3 is TGCAGCGTATGCCGGATGGACACTGAAGCTTTCTTT. Translating it yields CSVCRMDTEAFF.

Turning to this clonotype: A much larger clone is a single base away; this may be a read error. This chain joins TRBV10-3 and TRBJ2-5; 11 nucleotides align to TRBD2. V lost 10 bases and J lost 5; bases outside the gene matches: 9. The CDR3 loop spans 14 amino acids. The germline gives CDR1 ENHRY, CDR2 SYGVKD. For the CDR3, the DNA is TGTGCCAGAAACCCTTTAGCGGGGGGGGAGACCCAGTACTTC. Protein sequence: CARNPLAGGETQYF.

In this sample, this clonotype turned up many times. The chain uses TRBV5-1 and TRBJ1-1; 9 positions agree with TRBD1. Germline CDR1 SGHRS, CDR2 YFSETQ. With 4 bases clipped from V and 4 bases from J, the junction kept 8 bases outside the gene matches. The CDR3 has 15 residues. CDR3 sequence reads: CASSAWDRAVTEAFF. The CDR3 nucleotides read TGCGCCAGCAGCGCCTGGGACAGGGCCGTCACTGAAGCTTTCTTT.

This clonotype has at least ten counts. CDR3 sequence: CASSLAQVWGPEAFF. CDR3 in DNA: TGTGCCAGCAGCTTAGCACAGGTCTGGGGTCCTGAAGCTTTCTTT. V is TRBV7-8 and J is TRBJ1-1, with D tentatively TRBD1 (5 bases). V was clipped by 0 bases and J by 6 bases, with 14 bases between them. Germline V CDR1 and CDR2: SGHVS, FQNEAQ. The CDR3 extends over 15 amino acids.

As concerns this clonotype: Possible read error: a much larger clone is one base away. The V call is TRBV20-1, the J call TRBJ1-5; 8 positions agree with TRBD1. Germline V gene lookup returns CDR1 DFQATT and CDR2 SNEGSKA (reference sequence). The CDR3 runs to 14 residues. The CDR3: CSAATGDSNQTQHF. The CDR3 nucleotides read TGCAGTGCCGCGACAGGGGATAGCAATCAGACCCAGCATTTT.

This clonotype has just a few counts. The J gene is TRBJ1-3, the V gene TRBV12-5; 9 bases line up with TRBD1. The CDR3 is made up of 14 amino acids. The V and J ends lost 6 bases and 6 bases, in that order; junction bases with no gene match: 6. The germline V gene encodes CDR1 LGHNT and CDR2 FRNRAP. The chain's CDR3 is CASGYGTGKNTIYF. CDR3 in DNA: TGTGCTAGTGGCTACGGGACAGGGAAAAACACCATATATTTT.

In its sample, this clonotype was seen many times. The chain couples TRBV7-8 to TRBJ2-5, with a tentative D call TRBD2 (6 bases). The CDR3 length is 17 residues. The germline V gene has CDR1 SGHVS and CDR2 FQNEAQ. The V gene lost 1 base and the J gene lost 3 bases, with 18 bases spanning the gap. The CDR3 DNA is TGTGCCAGCAGCTTAGTTCCGGCAGGCCGCGGGGAAGAGACCCAGTACTTC. It codes for CASSLVPAGRGEETQYF.

This clonotype appeared many times. The rearrangement joins TRBV30 to TRBJ2-7, with D unresolved. This CDR3 region has 10 residues. Germline loops: CDR1 GTSNPN, CDR2 SVGIG (reference sequence). V dropped 3 bases and J dropped 5 bases, with 5 bases sitting between them. The CDR3 DNA sequence: TGTGCCTGGAGCCAAGACGAGCAGTACTTC. This gives the protein CAWSQDEQYF.

The sample holds a few counts of this clonotype. The chain uses TRBV5-1 and TRBJ2-2, with 9 bases matching TRBD1. Germline assignment: CDR1 SGHRS and CDR2 YFSETQ. The CDR3 is 16 amino acids. J gave up 0 bases and V 4 bases, and 4 bases lay outside the gene matches. CDR3 loop: CASSPGTGTNTGELFF. CDR3 sequence (DNA): TGCGCCAGCAGCCCCGGGACAGGGACGAACACCGGGGAGCTGTTTTTT.

In this sample, this clonotype turned up a few times. Here the CDR3 reads CASSVGAAETQYF. In DNA form, the CDR3 reads TGTGCCAGCAGCGTGGGGGCCGCGGAGACCCAGTACTTC. The chain recombines TRBV9 with TRBJ2-5; TRBD1 might be the D (6 bases). CDR1 and CDR2 from the germline V gene are SGDLS and YYNGEE. Trimming took off 2 bases at V and 5 bases at J, with 10 bases between the two ends. The CDR3 is 13 residues long.

This clonotype was detected only a few times. CDR3 sequence reads: CASSLAGYNEKLFF. DNA for the CDR3: TGTGCCAGCAGCTTAGCCGGGTATAATGAAAAACTGTTTTTT. The chain combines TRBV7-9 with TRBJ1-4; D ambiguous. The V gene's germline CDR1 is SEHNR and CDR2 FQNEAQ (reference sequence). The CDR3 loop spans 14 amino acids. V dropped 0 bases and J dropped 4 bases, with 6 bases sitting between them.

This clonotype was seen repeatedly, ten times or more. The V gene is TRBV7-9, the J gene TRBJ2-7; the D is unclear. With 5 bases removed from V and 6 bases from J, the gap between germline ends came to 8 bases. The CDR3 is 11 residues long. Germline CDR1 SEHNR, CDR2 FQNEAQ (reference sequence). In DNA form, the CDR3 reads TGTGCCAGCAGCCGAAATACCGAGCAGTACTTC. This translates into CASSRNTEQYF.

This clonotype was recorded many times. The chain is built from TRBV7-2 and TRBJ2-7; 7 nucleotides match TRBD1. CDR3 size: 15 residues. The J segment lost 2 bases and the V segment lost 4 bases, leaving 8 bases of the junction unmatched. Per germline, CDR1 SGHTA and CDR2 FQGNSA. The chain's CDR3 is CASSSTGVQPYEQYF. The CDR3 DNA sequence: TGTGCCAGCAGCTCTACAGGGGTTCAACCCTACGAGCAGTACTTC. Full variable domain (missing parts from reference TRBV7-2 and TRBJ2-7): GAGVSQSPSNKVTEKGKDVELRCDPISGHTALYWYRQSLGQGLEFLIYFQGNSAPDKSGLPSDRFSAERTGGSVSTLTIQRTQQEDSAVYLCASSSTGVQPYEQYFGPGTRLTVT.